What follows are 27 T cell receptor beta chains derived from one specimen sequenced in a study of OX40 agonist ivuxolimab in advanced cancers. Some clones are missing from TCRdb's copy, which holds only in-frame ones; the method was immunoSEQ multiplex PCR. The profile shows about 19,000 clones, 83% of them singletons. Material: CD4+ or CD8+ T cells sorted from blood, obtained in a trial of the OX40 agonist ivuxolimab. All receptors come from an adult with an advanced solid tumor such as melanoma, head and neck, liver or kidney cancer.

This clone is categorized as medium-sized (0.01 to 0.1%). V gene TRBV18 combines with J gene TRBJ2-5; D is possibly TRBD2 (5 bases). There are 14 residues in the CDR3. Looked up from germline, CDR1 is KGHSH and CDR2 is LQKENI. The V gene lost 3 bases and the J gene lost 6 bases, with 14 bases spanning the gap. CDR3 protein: CASSPGVGEKTQYF. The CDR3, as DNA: TGTGCCAGCTCACCTGGGGTCGGGGAGAAGACCCAGTACTTC.

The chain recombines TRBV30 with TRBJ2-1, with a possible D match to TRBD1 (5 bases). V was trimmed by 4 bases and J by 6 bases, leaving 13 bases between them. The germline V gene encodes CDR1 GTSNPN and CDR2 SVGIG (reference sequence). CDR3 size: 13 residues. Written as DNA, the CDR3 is TGTGCCTGGACTTGGGCAGGGCGCAATGAGCAGTTCTTC. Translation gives CAWTWAGRNEQFF. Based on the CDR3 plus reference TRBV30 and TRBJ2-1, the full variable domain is SQTIHQWPATLVQPVGSPLSLECTVEGTSNPNLYWYRQAAGRGLQLLFYSVGIGQISSEVPQNLSASRPQDRQFILSSKKLLLSDSGFYLCAWTWAGRNEQFFGPGTRLTVL.

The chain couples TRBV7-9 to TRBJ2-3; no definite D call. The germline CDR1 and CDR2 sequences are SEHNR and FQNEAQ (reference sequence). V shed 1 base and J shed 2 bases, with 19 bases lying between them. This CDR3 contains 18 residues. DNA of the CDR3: TGTGCCAGCAGCTTAGACCGGCTCGTACGTAGCCCCACAGATACGCAGTATTTT. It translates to CASSLDRLVRSPTDTQYF.

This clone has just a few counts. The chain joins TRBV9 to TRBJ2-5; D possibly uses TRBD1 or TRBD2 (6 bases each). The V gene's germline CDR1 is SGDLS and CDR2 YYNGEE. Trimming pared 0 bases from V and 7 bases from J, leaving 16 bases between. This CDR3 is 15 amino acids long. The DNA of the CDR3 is TGTGCCAGCAGCGTAGATGGGGGGCCGGGGAGGACCCAGTACTTC. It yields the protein CASSVDGGPGRTQYF. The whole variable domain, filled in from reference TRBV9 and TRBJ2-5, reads DSGVTQTPKHLITATGQRVTLRCSPRSGDLSVYWYQQSLDQGLQFLIQYYNGEERAKGNILERFSAQQFPDLHSELNLSSLELGDSALYFCASSVDGGPGRTQYFGPGTRLLVL.

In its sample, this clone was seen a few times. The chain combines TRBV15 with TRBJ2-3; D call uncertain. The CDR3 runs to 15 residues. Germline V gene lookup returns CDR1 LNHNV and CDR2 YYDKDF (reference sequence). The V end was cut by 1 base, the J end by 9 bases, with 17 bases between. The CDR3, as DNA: TGTGCCACCAGCAGAGGGACCCCCAGCACGAGCACGCAGTATTTT. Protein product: CATSRGTPSTSTQYF.

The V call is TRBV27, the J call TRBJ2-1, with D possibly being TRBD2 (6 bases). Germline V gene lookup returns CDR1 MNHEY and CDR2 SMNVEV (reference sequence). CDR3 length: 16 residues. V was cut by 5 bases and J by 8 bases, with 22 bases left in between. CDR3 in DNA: TGTGCCAGCAGTCCCACAACTCGGGGGAAAGTCGATGAGCAGTTCTTC. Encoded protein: CASSPTTRGKVDEQFF.

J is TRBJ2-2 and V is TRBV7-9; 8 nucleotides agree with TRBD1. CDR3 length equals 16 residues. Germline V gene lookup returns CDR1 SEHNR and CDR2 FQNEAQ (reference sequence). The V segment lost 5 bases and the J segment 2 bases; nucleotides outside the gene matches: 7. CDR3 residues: CASSPRQGLNTGELFF. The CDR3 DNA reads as TGTGCCAGCAGCCCCCGACAGGGGCTCAACACCGGGGAGCTGTTTTTT.

CDR3 sequence reads: CASSYSRGSNQPQHF. DNA for the CDR3: TGTGCCAGCAGTTACTCCAGGGGAAGCAATCAGCCCCAGCATTTT. The V gene is TRBV6-5, the J gene TRBJ1-5; D may be TRBD1 (6 bases). CDR1 and CDR2 (germline): MNHEY, SVGAGI. V lost 0 bases to trimming and J lost 1 base, with 7 bases between them. The CDR3 extends over 15 amino acids.

CDR3 coding DNA: TGTGCCAGCACCCGCGATTGGCGGTTGAGGGAGCAGTTCTTC. This codes for CASTRDWRLREQFF. The rearrangement uses TRBV4-2 and TRBJ2-1; D unresolved. Trimming removed 7 bases at V and 10 bases at J, with 20 bases between. The CDR3 covers 14 residues. Germline V gene sequence: CDR1 LGHNA, CDR2 YNFKEQ.

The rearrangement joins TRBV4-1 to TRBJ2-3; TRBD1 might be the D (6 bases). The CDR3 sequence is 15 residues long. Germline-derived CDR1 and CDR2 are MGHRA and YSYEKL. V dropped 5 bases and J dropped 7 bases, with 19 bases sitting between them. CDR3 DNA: TGCGCCAGCAGCTTTACAGGGTTGTTTCTCAATACGCAGTATTTT. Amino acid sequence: CASSFTGLFLNTQYF.

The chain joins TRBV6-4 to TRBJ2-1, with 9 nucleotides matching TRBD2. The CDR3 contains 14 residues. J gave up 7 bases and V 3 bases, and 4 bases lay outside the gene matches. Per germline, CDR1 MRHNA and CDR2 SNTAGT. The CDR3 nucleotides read TGTGCCAGCAGTGAAACTAGCGGGTGGAATGAGCAGTTCTTC. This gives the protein CASSETSGWNEQFF.

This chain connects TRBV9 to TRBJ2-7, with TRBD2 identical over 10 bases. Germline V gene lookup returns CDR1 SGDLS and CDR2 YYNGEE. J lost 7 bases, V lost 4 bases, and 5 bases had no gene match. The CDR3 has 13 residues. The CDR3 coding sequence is TGTGCCAGCAGCCTCCTACTAGCGGGAGAGCAGTACTTC. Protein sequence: CASSLLLAGEQYF.

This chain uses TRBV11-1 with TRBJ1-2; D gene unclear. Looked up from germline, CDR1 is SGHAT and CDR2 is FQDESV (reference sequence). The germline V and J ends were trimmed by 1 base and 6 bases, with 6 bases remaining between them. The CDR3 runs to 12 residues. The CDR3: CASSLGLNGYTF. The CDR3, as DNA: TGTGCCAGCAGCTTAGGACTAAATGGCTACACCTTC.

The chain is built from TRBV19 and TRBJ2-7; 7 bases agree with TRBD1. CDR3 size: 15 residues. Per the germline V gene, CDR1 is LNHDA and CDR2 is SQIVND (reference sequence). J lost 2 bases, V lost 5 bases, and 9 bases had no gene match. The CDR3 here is CASSQRDRPTYEQYF. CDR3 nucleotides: TGTGCCAGTAGTCAGAGGGACAGACCGACCTACGAGCAGTACTTC.

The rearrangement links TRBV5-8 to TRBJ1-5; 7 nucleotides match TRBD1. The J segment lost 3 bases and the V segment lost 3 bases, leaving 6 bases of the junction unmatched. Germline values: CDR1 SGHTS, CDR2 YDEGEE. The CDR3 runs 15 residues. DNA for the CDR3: TGTGCCAGCAGCTCCGGAAGGGGGCTCAATCAGCCCCAGCATTTT. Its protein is CASSSGRGLNQPQHF.

The DNA for the CDR3 is TGTGCCTGGAGTCAGGGGGGGAAGAACACTGAAGCTTTCTTT. Translated, it gives CAWSQGGKNTEAFF. V is TRBV30 and J is TRBJ1-1; 7 nucleotides match TRBD1. The V and J ends lost 2 bases and 1 base, in that order; junction bases with no gene match: 4. The CDR3 length is 14 residues. Germline CDR1 reads GTSNPN; CDR2 reads SVGIG (reference sequence).

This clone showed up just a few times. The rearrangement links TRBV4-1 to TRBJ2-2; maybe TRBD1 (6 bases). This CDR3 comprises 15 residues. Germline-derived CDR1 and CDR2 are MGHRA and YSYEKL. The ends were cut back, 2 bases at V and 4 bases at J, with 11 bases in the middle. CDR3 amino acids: CASSQWNRATGELFF. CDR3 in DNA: TGCGCCAGCAGCCAATGGAACAGGGCCACCGGGGAGCTGTTTTTT.

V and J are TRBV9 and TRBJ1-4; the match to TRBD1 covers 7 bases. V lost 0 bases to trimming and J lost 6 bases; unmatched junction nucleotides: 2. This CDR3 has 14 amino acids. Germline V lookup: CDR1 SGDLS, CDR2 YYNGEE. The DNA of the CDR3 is TGTGCCAGCAGCGTAGGCAGGGGGGATGAAAAACTGTTTTTT. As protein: CASSVGRGDEKLFF.

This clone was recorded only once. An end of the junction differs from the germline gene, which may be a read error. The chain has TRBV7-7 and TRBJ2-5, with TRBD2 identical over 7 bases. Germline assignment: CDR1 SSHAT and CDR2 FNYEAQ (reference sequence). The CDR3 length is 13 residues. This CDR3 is CASRAGFGETQYF. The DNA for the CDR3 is TGTGCTAGCAGAGCGGGATTTGGAGAGACCCAGTACTTC. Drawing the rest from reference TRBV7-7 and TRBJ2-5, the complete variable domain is GAGVSQSPRYKVTKRGQDVTLRCDPISSHATLYWYQQALGQGPEFLTYFNYEAQPDKSGLPSDRFSAERPEGSISTLTIQRTEQRDSAMYRCASRAGFGETQYFGPGTRLLVL.

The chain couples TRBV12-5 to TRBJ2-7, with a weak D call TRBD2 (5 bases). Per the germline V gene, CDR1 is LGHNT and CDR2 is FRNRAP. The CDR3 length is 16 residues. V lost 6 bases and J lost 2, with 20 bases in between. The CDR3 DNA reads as TGTGCTAGTGGCCTCTCCCACTGTGGAGGAGCCTACGAGCAGTACTTC. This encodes CASGLSHCGGAYEQYF.

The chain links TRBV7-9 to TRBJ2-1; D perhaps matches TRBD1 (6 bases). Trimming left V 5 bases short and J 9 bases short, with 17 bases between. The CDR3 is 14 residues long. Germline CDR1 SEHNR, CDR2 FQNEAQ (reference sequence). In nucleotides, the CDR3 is TGTGCCAGCAGCCCCGGACAGCTGTGGGGTGAGCAGTTCTTC. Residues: CASSPGQLWGEQFF.

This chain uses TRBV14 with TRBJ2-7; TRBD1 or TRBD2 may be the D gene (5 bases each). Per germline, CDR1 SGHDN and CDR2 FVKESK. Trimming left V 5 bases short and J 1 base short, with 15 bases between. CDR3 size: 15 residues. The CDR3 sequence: CASSSGREVSYEQYF. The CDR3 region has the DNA TGTGCCAGCAGCTCGGGACGCGAAGTGTCCTACGAGCAGTACTTC.

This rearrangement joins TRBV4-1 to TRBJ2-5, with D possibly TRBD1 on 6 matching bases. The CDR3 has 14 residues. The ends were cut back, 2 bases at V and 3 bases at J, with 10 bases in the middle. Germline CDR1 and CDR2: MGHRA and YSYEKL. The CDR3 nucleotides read TGCGCCAGCAGCCAAATGGCAGGGGAAGAGACCCAGTACTTC. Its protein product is CASSQMAGEETQYF.

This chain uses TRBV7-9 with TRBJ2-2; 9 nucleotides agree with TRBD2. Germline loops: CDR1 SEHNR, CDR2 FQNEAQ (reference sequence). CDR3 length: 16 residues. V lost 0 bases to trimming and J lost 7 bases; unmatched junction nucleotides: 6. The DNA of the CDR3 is TGTGCCAGCAGCTTAGCGGCGGGAGGGCCGAGCGGGGAGCTGTTTTTT. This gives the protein CASSLAAGGPSGELFF.

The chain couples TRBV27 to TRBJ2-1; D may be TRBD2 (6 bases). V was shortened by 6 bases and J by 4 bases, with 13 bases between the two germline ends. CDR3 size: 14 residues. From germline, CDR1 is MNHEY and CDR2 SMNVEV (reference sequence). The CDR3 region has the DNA TGTGCCAGCAGAAGGAGGGGACGATACAATGAGCAGTTCTTC. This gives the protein CASRRRGRYNEQFF.

Here the CDR3 DNA reads TGCGCCAGCAGCGTTCAACCAGGGGTAACTGAAGCTTTCTTT. It encodes CASSVQPGVTEAFF. The rearrangement joins TRBV5-1 to TRBJ1-1, with a tentative D call TRBD1 (6 bases). Trimming took off 4 bases at V and 5 bases at J, with 15 bases between the two ends. CDR1 SGHRS and CDR2 YFSETQ come from the germline V gene. The CDR3 consists of 14 residues.

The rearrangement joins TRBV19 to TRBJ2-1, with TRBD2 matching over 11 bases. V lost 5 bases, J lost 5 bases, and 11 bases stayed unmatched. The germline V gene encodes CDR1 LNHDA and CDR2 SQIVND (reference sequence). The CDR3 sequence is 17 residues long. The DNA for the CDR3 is TGTGCCAGTAGTTCGACTAGCGGGACAAGAATGGACAATGAGCAGTTCTTC. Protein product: CASSSTSGTRMDNEQFF.